This T cell receptor beta chain is from a study of shared clonotypes between healthy human individuals (dated by TCRdb to about 2020). Some background on the complete study: The cohort comprised a couple of women and a few men aged 18 to 49 years. Different laboratories and diverse techniques were used to prepare libraries and sequence TCR repertoires, to increase sequencing depth and limit assay-specific biases. The study deeply sequenced blood TCR repertoires of five healthy adults to estimate repertoire size and the extent of clonotype sharing between individuals. For each donor, CD4 naive and CD4 memory were each given three plates, CD8 naive was given two plates, and CD8 memory was given one plate. Per donor, leukapheresis produced somewhere between about 0.85 and 8.9 billion PBMCs. What the authors observed across the whole study: Across a few donors, roughly 5.1% of naive CD4, around 3.3% of naive CD8, about 2.3% of memory CD4, and 0.4% of memory CD8 clonotypes were shared. Even with the large sequencing depth, rarefaction of the sorted-subset datasets indicated that sequencing was incomplete. Estimated clonotype richness was generally larger for naive than for memory subsets. The small number of donors limited the genetic and exposure-history diversity represented. Pairwise subsampling led to the expectation that sequencing depth would affect the degree of clonotype sharing among donors. Clonotypes shared by all four sorted-subset donors showed higher generation probabilities than non-shared clonotypes. Only blood was sampled, and tissue TCR repertoires likely differ from those in blood.

For this clone: No cognate antigen has been identified for it. Base qualities were left out, and no much larger clone turns up one base away.

TCR CDR3 regions were amplified from genomic DNA by multiplex PCR using the deep immunoSEQ assay. Genomic DNA extracted from each cell subset was distributed evenly over all wells of several immunoSEQ 96-well plates, and each plate served as one replicate. For sorted subsets, about 220 ng of genomic DNA, equivalent to about 30,000 T cell genomes, went into each replicate PCR. Purified libraries were measured with a Qubit 3.0 fluorometer, size-checked on a Bioanalyzer 2100, and measured again with the KAPA Library Quantification kit. Each immunoSEQ 96-well plate was sequenced on its own single-read 150-cycle Illumina NextSeq 550 flow cell. The authors' analysis ran thus. The immunoSEQ output contained only junctional sequences without quality scores, so filtering could not match that applied to full-length reads. Sequences were annotated with PyIR, a Python wrapper for IgBLAST v1.9, using IMGT germline references to assign V/J genes and CDR3. Reads were removed for weak V/J assignments (E-value above 1e-6), missing CDR3, stop codons, out-of-frame junctions, or ambiguous translated residues. V3J clonotypes were defined as sequences sharing the same inferred V gene, J gene, and CDR3 amino acid sequence. The percentage overlap between two repertoires was calculated by dividing the number of shared unique clonotypes by the size of the smaller repertoire. RTK rarefaction, the Chao1 estimator, and Recon v2.1 estimates of unobserved clonotypes were used to assess repertoire richness. Generation probabilities for all TCRbeta clonotypes obtained by the gDNA method from several donors were computed using OLGA. What TCRdb holds here is the immuneACCESS table cut down to in-frame rearrangements. Part of the clones is not present; checked against another copy, under half of the missing clones reflect an unresolved V gene, and the others are unexplained. V, J and clone size reflect that table, while D and trimming were determined from the DNA. Counted in this sample were roughly 2.2 million clones; about 92% of them appeared once. The ten most abundant clones make up 0.39% of the sample.

Donors were healthy HIV-negative adults with no recently reported acute infections or vaccinations. Every donor was a Caucasian adult residing in Nashville, Tennessee, USA. Magnetic negative selection was used to enrich CD4+ T cells, after which naive cells were positively selected on CD45RA and the negative fraction became the memory subset. After blood collection by leukapheresis, PBMCs were isolated using Ficoll-Histopaque density gradient centrifugation and then cryopreserved in the vapor phase of liquid nitrogen. Purity and quantity of every magnetically sorted T cell population were checked by analytical flow cytometry. Genomic DNA was isolated from each sorted fraction and quantified by UV absorbance on a Nanodrop 2000c. Inclusive of the bounding cysteine and phenylalanine, the CDR3 is 13 residues long. Only the CDR3 DNA stays, 39 bases, in frame from base 1. CDR1 and CDR2, per the germline V gene, are MDHEN and SYDVKM. The junction carries 17 bases between V and J, which are trimmed by 7 bases and 8 bases respectively.

The source is a man younger than 35 in good health. Some clones in this sample may be carry-over from other donors' samples. The rearrangement joined TRBV28 to TRBJ1-2; matching of 5 bases hints at TRBD1 as the D gene. The sample was naive CD4+ T cells from PBMCs. This specimen's cell subset or site label, interpreted: CD45RA+ positively selected. CDR3 region: CASTSRDPWGYTF. The DNA sequence is given as TGTGCCAGCACCTCCCGGGACCCCTGGGGCTACACCTTC.